Presented here are 13 T cell receptor beta chains from one specimen sequenced in a study of Ad26.COV2.S vaccination and SARS-CoV-2 variants. TCRdb's copy holds only in-frame clones and misses some; the assay was immunoSEQ multiplex PCR. The sample shows 400,000 or so clones, 75% to 90% of them seen only once. Treatment reported: around 19 received Ad26.COV2.S at low or high dose, single or two shots; 5 received placebo; per-sample allocation not given. Day 63 following the first vaccine or placebo injection was when the samples were taken. This material consisted of peripheral blood, taken in a trial of Ad26.COV2.S vaccine versus placebo. The receptors shown here come from a person between 18 and 65 years old who received the Ad26.COV2.S COVID-19 vaccine or a placebo.

The rearrangement uses TRBV12-5 and TRBJ2-2, with a possible D match to TRBD1 (6 bases). This CDR3 is 19 amino acids long. Trimming removed 0 bases from V and 5 bases from J, with 22 bases in between. The germline V gene encodes CDR1 LGHNT and CDR2 FRNRAP. The CDR3 here is CASGLVLGYGFRGTGELFF. The CDR3 nucleotides are TGTGCTAGTGGTTTGGTACTCGGCTACGGATTTAGGGGGACCGGGGAGCTGTTTTTT. Using reference TRBV12-5 and TRBJ2-2 for the parts outside the CDR3, the full variable domain is DARVTQTPRHKVTEMGQEVTMRCQPILGHNTVFWYRQTMMQGLELLAYFRNRAPLDDSGMPKDRFSAEMPDATLATLKIQPSEPRDSAVYFCASGLVLGYGFRGTGELFFGEGSRLTVL.

The rearrangement uses TRBV2 and TRBJ2-1; D is uncertain. Germline V lookup: CDR1 SNHLY, CDR2 FYNNEI. The CDR3 covers 14 residues. Deletions cut 3 bases from V and 2 bases from J, with 8 bases between. CDR3 amino acids: CASSDPRTYNEQFF. The CDR3 nucleotides are TGTGCCAGCAGTGACCCACGGACCTACAATGAGCAGTTCTTC.

V is TRBV15 and J is TRBJ2-1; D remains ambiguous. Germline-derived CDR1 and CDR2 are LNHNV and YYDKDF (reference sequence). With 0 bases removed from V and 5 bases from J, the gap between germline ends came to 8 bases. The CDR3 is 14 residues long. The DNA for the CDR3 is TGTGCCACCAGCAGAGATGGCAGGAACAATGAGCAGTTCTTC. Translating it yields CATSRDGRNNEQFF. Full variable domain (outside the CDR3, taken from reference TRBV15 and TRBJ2-1): DAMVIQNPRYQVTQFGKPVTLSCSQTLNHNVMYWYQQKSSQAPKLLFHYYDKDFNNEADTPDNFQSRRPNTSFCFLDIRSPGLGDTAMYLCATSRDGRNNEQFFGPGTRLTVL.

CDR3 amino acids: CASSFSGGLTYEQYF. As DNA, the CDR3 is TGTGCCAGCAGCTTTAGTGGGGGGCTTACCTACGAGCAGTACTTC. The rearrangement uses TRBV5-4 and TRBJ2-7; D is possibly TRBD1 or TRBD2 (6 bases each). V was clipped by 2 bases and J by 2 bases, with 14 bases between them. Per germline, CDR1 SGHNT and CDR2 YYREEE (reference sequence). The CDR3 has 15 amino acids.

The chain is built from TRBV5-5 and TRBJ1-1, with 8 bases matching TRBD1. The V and J ends lost 4 bases and 7 bases, in that order; junction bases with no gene match: 21. CDR1 is SGHKS and CDR2 is YYEKEE in the germline V gene (reference sequence). The CDR3 length is 18 residues. CDR3 nucleotides: TGTGCCAGCAGCCCCCCCGCGCGAACGACAGGGGCAGGGTATGAAGCTTTCTTT. Its translation is CASSPPARTTGAGYEAFF.

The gene calls are TRBV3-1 (or the pseudogene TRBV3-2) and TRBJ2-3; D gene uncertain. This CDR3 has 15 residues. V lost 0 bases and J lost 1, with 8 bases in between. From germline, CDR1 is LGHDT and CDR2 YNNKEL (reference sequence). The CDR3, as DNA: TGTGCCAGCAGCCAAGATCTAGGAGGCACAGATACGCAGTATTTT. Translating it yields CASSQDLGGTDTQYF.

The CDR3 spells CASSLEGVGTQYF. The CDR3 DNA sequence: TGTGCCAGCAGCTTAGAAGGGGTCGGGACCCAGTACTTC. The chain combines TRBV7-2 with TRBJ2-5; the D gene is possibly TRBD1 (5 bases). Germline values: CDR1 SGHTA, CDR2 FQGNSA. The CDR3 length is 13 residues. V lost 1 base to trimming and J lost 7 bases, with 10 bases between them.

The chain employs TRBV7-6 and TRBJ2-1, with 7 bases identical to TRBD1. Trimming cost V 2 bases and J 4 bases; bases outside gene matches: 8. Germline CDR1 SGHVS, CDR2 FNYEAQ. CDR3 length: 16 amino acids. The CDR3 protein is CASSLSRGLPYNEQFF. The CDR3 DNA follows: TGTGCCAGCAGCTTATCTAGGGGGCTTCCGTACAATGAGCAGTTCTTC.

J is TRBJ2-7 and V is TRBV5-1; 8 nucleotides agree with TRBD1. The CDR3 runs to 19 residues. Trimming cost V 0 bases and J 1 base; bases outside gene matches: 15. CDR1 and CDR2 (germline): SGHRS, YFSETQ. CDR3 sequence reads: CASSLDFRGQLLGSYEQYF. The CDR3 DNA is TGCGCCAGCAGCTTGGATTTCAGGGGGCAGTTGCTTGGGTCCTACGAGCAGTACTTC.

The chain recombines TRBV7-2 with TRBJ2-7; D remains unclear. Germline values: CDR1 SGHTA, CDR2 FQGNSA. The CDR3 runs to 14 residues. V lost 4 bases to trimming and J lost 2 bases, with 12 bases between them. This CDR3 reads CASSSRGQPYEQYF. The DNA of the CDR3 is TGTGCCAGCAGCTCCCGTGGGCAGCCCTACGAGCAGTACTTC. Using reference TRBV7-2 and TRBJ2-7 for the parts outside the CDR3, the full variable domain is GAGVSQSPSNKVTEKGKDVELRCDPISGHTALYWYRQSLGQGLEFLIYFQGNSAPDKSGLPSDRFSAERTGGSVSTLTIQRTQQEDSAVYLCASSSRGQPYEQYFGPGTRLTVT.

J is TRBJ2-3 and V is TRBV6-5; 9 nucleotides line up with TRBD1. The CDR3 loop spans 16 amino acids. CDR1 MNHEY and CDR2 SVGAGI come from the germline V gene. J lost 6 bases, V lost 0 bases, and 7 bases had no gene match. The CDR3 is CASSYSTGGARDTQYF. Written as DNA, the CDR3 is TGTGCCAGCAGTTACTCAACAGGGGGCGCAAGGGATACGCAGTATTTT.

This clone was detected only a few times. The chain joins TRBV21-1 to TRBJ1-5. TRBV21-1 is noted as a pseudogene. The CDR3 consists of 17 residues. This CDR3 is CASSKENRLLSNQPQHF. Written as DNA, the CDR3 is TGTGCCAGCAGCAAAGAGAATAGACTGTTGAGCAATCAGCCCCAGCATTTT.

The V call is TRBV30, the J call TRBJ1-2, with D possibly TRBD1 on 6 matching bases. The germline V gene has CDR1 GTSNPN and CDR2 SVGIG (reference sequence). The CDR3 runs to 15 residues. Deletions cut 5 bases from V and 8 bases from J, with 24 bases between. In DNA, the CDR3 is TGTGCCTGGGGACAGTCGAACCCGGGATCGGGAGGCTACACCTTC. Protein: CAWGQSNPGSGGYTF.